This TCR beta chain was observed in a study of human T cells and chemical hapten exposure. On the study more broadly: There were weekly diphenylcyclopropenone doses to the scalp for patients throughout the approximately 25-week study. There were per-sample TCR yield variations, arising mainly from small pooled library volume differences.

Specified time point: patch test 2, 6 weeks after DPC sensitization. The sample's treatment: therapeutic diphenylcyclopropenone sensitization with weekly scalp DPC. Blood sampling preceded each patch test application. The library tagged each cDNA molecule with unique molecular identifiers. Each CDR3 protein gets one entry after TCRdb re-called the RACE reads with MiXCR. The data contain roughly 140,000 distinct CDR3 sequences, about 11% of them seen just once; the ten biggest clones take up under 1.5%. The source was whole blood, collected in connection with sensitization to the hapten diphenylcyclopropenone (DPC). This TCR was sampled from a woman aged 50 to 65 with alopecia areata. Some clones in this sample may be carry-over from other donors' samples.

CDR3 region: CASSVATGGLSNTGELFF. As DNA, the CDR3 is TGTGCCAGCAGCGTAGCTACCGGGGGACTGTCTAACACCGGGGAGCTGTTTTTT. V is TRBV9 and J is TRBJ2-2, with a weak D call TRBD2 (6 bases). The CDR3 runs to 18 residues. The germline V gene has CDR1 SGDLS and CDR2 YYNGEE. V was clipped by 0 bases and J by 2 bases, with 17 bases between them.